Reported below is one T cell receptor (beta chain). Primers: 60 Vbeta forward and 13 Jbeta reverse. Measured with immunoSEQ multiplex PCR; TCRdb has only the in-frame clones, and not every one. The data show roughly 200,000 clones, approximately 88% seen once. Per germline, CDR1 KGHSH and CDR2 LQKENI. The V gene lost 0 bases and the J gene lost 0 bases, with 9 bases spanning the gap. The CDR3 consists of 16 residues. These data come from a study of cytomegalovirus exposure and HLA in healthy donors. Sample: PBMCs. The rearrangement links TRBV18 to TRBJ1-3; D is unclear. The sequence was obtained from a boy aged 2 to 10 in good health and CMV-seronegative. This chain's CDR3 is CASSPPGLLSGNTIYF. The DNA for the CDR3 is TGTGCCAGCTCACCACCCGGACTCCTCTCTGGAAACACCATATATTTT.